The text below deals with one TCR beta chain. Clones were sequenced by immunoSEQ multiplex PCR, and TCRdb holds only the in-frame ones, with some missing. Altogether roughly 560,000 clones are present, about 84% being singletons, with the ten largest covering 0.013%. The sample comes from a study of shared T cell receptors in the human thymus. The CDR3 covers 17 residues. Trimming took off 0 bases at V and 0 bases at J, with 15 bases between the two ends. CDR1 LGHNA and CDR2 YSLEER come from the germline V gene. The data were also submitted as part of a second study, on human thymus T cells.

The sequenced material came from thymocytes. The sequence came from a boy in the first two years of life with a congenital heart defect. This chain connects TRBV4-3 to TRBJ2-7, with D maybe TRBD1 (6 bases). CDR3 coding DNA: TGCGCCAGCAGCCAAGATTTACCGGGACACCCCTCCTACGAGCAGTACTTC. The encoded protein is CASSQDLPGHPSYEQYF.